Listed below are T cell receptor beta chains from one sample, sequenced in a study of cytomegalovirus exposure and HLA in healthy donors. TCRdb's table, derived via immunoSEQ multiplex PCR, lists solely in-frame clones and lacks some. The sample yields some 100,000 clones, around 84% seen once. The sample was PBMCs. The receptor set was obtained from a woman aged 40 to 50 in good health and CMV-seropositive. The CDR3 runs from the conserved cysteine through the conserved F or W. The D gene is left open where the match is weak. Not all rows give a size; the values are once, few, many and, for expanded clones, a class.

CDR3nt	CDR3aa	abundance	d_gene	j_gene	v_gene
TGTGCCAGCAGCTTTTACGGGACAAGCACAGATACGCAGTATTTT	CASSFYGTSTDTQYF	few	NA	TRBJ2-3	TRBV7-9
TGTGCCAGCACCCAACAGGGGGGGGCTGAAGCTTTCTTT	CASTQQGGAEAFF	NA	TRBD1	TRBJ1-1	TRBV5-4
TGTGCCAGCAGCGTAGGAGGCGGGAGTTACAATGAGCAGTTCTTC	CASSVGGGSYNEQFF	NA	TRBD2	TRBJ2-1	TRBV9
TGTGCCAGCAGTAGGGCGGGAGGGCGGGATGAGCAGTTCTTC	CASSRAGGRDEQFF	NA	TRBD2	TRBJ2-1	TRBV5-6
TGTGCCAGTAGCATACAGGGTCAGCCCCAGCATTTT	CASSIQGQPQHF	few	NA	TRBJ1-5	TRBV19
TGCGCCAGCAGCCAAGGAAGCCGACTCGAGCTCAATGAGCAGTTCTTC	CASSQGSRLELNEQFF	few	NA	TRBJ2-1	TRBV4-3
TGTGCCATATCTGGCAGTTCTAACTATGGCTACACCTTC	CAISGSSNYGYTF	NA	NA	TRBJ1-2	TRBV28
TGTGCCAGCTCACAGACAGGGAATAGCAATCAGCCCCAGCATTTT	CASSQTGNSNQPQHF	NA	TRBD1	TRBJ1-5	TRBV18
TGTGCCAGCAGCCCGATGGCATCGCAAGAGACCCAGTACTTC	CASSPMASQETQYF	NA	NA	TRBJ2-5	TRBV7-9
TGTGCCAGCAGCCACCCGGGACAGGGGGCGCGTGGCTACACCTTC	CASSHPGQGARGYTF	NA	TRBD1	TRBJ1-2	TRBV14
TGTGCCAGCAGTTCGGCAGGGGGTGGCTACACCTTC	CASSSAGGGYTF	NA	TRBD1	TRBJ1-2	TRBV6-1
TGTGCCAGCTCACCGCCGGGACAGGGTTTTTACGAGCAGTACTTC	CASSPPGQGFYEQYF	NA	TRBD1	TRBJ2-7	TRBV18
TGTGCCAGCAGTGACGGGGGGGCCAGCACAGATACGCAGTATTTT	CASSDGGASTDTQYF	few	NA	TRBJ2-3	TRBV6-4
TGCGCCAGCAGCTTGGGGCGGGGGAAGAGCTCCTACGAGCAGTACTTC	CASSLGRGKSSYEQYF	NA	TRBD2	TRBJ2-7	TRBV5-1
TGTGCCAGCAGTACAGGACAGGGGCTATACGAGCAGTACTTC	CASSTGQGLYEQYF	many	TRBD1	TRBJ2-7	TRBV6-5
TGTGCCAGCTCACCAGTCCCGGGACAGACGAGCTCTGGAAACACCATATATTTT	CASSPVPGQTSSGNTIYF	NA	TRBD1	TRBJ1-3	TRBV18
TGTGCCAGCAGCTTGAGTTTCGCCAGCGGAAATAAAGAGACCCAGTACTTC	CASSLSFASGNKETQYF	few	NA	TRBJ2-5	TRBV7-6
TGTGCCAGCAGCCAGGACAGGGCCACCACTGAAGCTTTCTTT	CASSQDRATTEAFF	NA	TRBD1	TRBJ1-1	TRBV7-8
TGTGCCAGCAGTTTAACAGGAGATGGCTACACCTTC	CASSLTGDGYTF	NA	NA	TRBJ1-2	TRBV27
TGTGCCAGCAGTTCCACAGGGGTGTCTGGCTACACCTTC	CASSSTGVSGYTF	NA	TRBD1	TRBJ1-2	TRBV27
TGTGCCAGCAGCTGGGGCGGGAGGGCCGCGTCCGGGGAGCTGTTTTTT	CASSWGGRAASGELFF	NA	TRBD2	TRBJ2-2	TRBV5-5
TGTGCCAGCAGCCTAGGCCCCGGCACCGGGGAGCTGTTTTTT	CASSLGPGTGELFF	NA	NA	TRBJ2-2	TRBV7-2
TGCGCCAGCAGCCAAGACGGGGGGGGAGTCCGGACAGATACGCAGTATTTT	CASSQDGGGVRTDTQYF	once	TRBD2	TRBJ2-3	TRBV4-1
TGTGCCAGCAGCCCTTCACTAGCGGGAGGGCCTGACACTGAGCAGTTCTTC	CASSPSLAGGPDTEQFF	NA	TRBD2	TRBJ2-1	TRBV4-2
TGTGCCAGCAGCTCGATAGCGTTAAGCACAGATACGCAGTATTTT	CASSSIALSTDTQYF	NA	NA	TRBJ2-3	TRBV11-1
TGTGCCAGCAGTTTATGGGGGGGGACTCAAGAGACCCAGTACTTC	CASSLWGGTQETQYF	NA	TRBD2	TRBJ2-5	TRBV27
TGTGCCAGCAGCTTAGGCGGCAAACCAAACACTGAAGCTTTCTTT	CASSLGGKPNTEAFF	NA	NA	TRBJ1-1	TRBV7-2
TGTGCCAGTAGTCCTCAGAGGTGGGAAGCTTTCTTT	CASSPQRWEAFF	NA	NA	TRBJ1-1	TRBV19
TGTGCCAGCAGTTTCCTGACTAGCGGGCGACGGGGCACAGATACGCAGTATTTT	CASSFLTSGRRGTDTQYF	NA	TRBD2	TRBJ2-3	TRBV27
TGTGCCAGCAGCTCGACAGTGACTAGCGGGAGGAGTGGCACAGATACGCAGTATTTT	CASSSTVTSGRSGTDTQYF	NA	TRBD2	TRBJ2-3	TRBV7-9
TGCGCCAGCAGCTTTGAGGGAAGCAGTATTTACGAGCAGTACTTC	CASSFEGSSIYEQYF	NA	NA	TRBJ2-7	TRBV5-1
TGTGCCAGCAGTTTGGGGGGGGGCCTGTACTTC	CASSLGGGLYF	NA	NA	TRBJ2-7	TRBV27
TGTGCCAGCAGACGAACTAAATCAAATAACTATGGCTACCCCTTC	CASRRTKSNNYGYPF	NA	NA	TRBJ1-2	TRBV6-5
TGCGCCAGCAGTGAAAGGGCCGCAGGGTTCAATGAGCAGTTCTTC	CASSERAAGFNEQFF	once	NA	TRBJ2-1	TRBV5-1
TGCACCAGCAGCCTCACCTGGGGGGTCCGGATCGTTGTGGGAGTCCAAGAGACCCAGTACTTC	CTSSLTWGVRIVVGVQETQYF	NA	NA	TRBJ2-5	TRBV1
TGTGCCAGCAGTTTACCGGGACTAGCGGGAAATGAGCAGTTCTTC	CASSLPGLAGNEQFF	many	TRBD2	TRBJ2-1	TRBV27
TGTGCCAGCAGCTTAGGCCGCACCGTCACAGATACGCAGTATTTT	CASSLGRTVTDTQYF	NA	NA	TRBJ2-3	TRBV7-3
TGTGCCAGCAGTTTATTCGCCGCTGGGAGGGAGGTGACCTACGAGCAGTACTTC	CASSLFAAGREVTYEQYF	NA	TRBD2	TRBJ2-7	TRBV27
TGTGCCAGCAGCCGCCGTTTAGCGGGAGGCACAGATACGCAGTATTTT	CASSRRLAGGTDTQYF	NA	TRBD2	TRBJ2-3	TRBV14
TGCAGCGGAGACACATCCTATCAGCCCCAGCATTTT	CSGDTSYQPQHF	NA	NA	TRBJ1-5	TRBV29-1
TGCGCCAGCAGCACACTAGCGGGAGGGAGCACAGATACGCAGTATTTT	CASSTLAGGSTDTQYF	once	TRBD2	TRBJ2-3	TRBV5-1
TGTGCCAGCGCCCCCACAGGGGGCGGCTACAATGAGCAGTTCTTC	CASAPTGGGYNEQFF	NA	TRBD1	TRBJ2-1	TRBV18